This record concerns one T cell receptor beta chain sequence. Its target antigen remains unknown. Base qualities were left out, and no much larger clone turns up one base away. The same CDR3 can be traced to other DNA sequences in this sample. This entry belongs to a study of blood T cell repertoires in COVID-19 (dated by TCRdb to about 2020). About the study as a whole: The collaborator samples originated in the United States, Italy and Spain and spanned the acute and convalescent phases of COVID-19. Where HLA class I and class II types were available, the types were taken from metadata supplied by the sample provider, not from assay-based typing. Deeply sampled blood TCRbeta repertoires from subjects exposed to, actively infected with, or recovered from COVID-19 were included in the dataset. The prospective study material was composed of cDNA or gDNA derived from T cells, B-cell-depleted T cells, or PBMCs. The samples were drawn from the first 160 participants of the ongoing ImmuneRACE study and from 950 to 1,500 subjects provided by 6 global collaborators. The repertoires were released in a freely available public database intended as a resource for research on the immune response to SARS-CoV-2. Sample metadata almost always included a de-identified subject ID, COVID-19 status, age in years and sex. Results and caveats for the whole study, not just this receptor: The amount of clinical and demographic metadata varied by source and participant and was provided uncurated.

In Seattle, one collaborating source enrolled patients while the infection was active and tracked those patients longitudinally over the course of disease. Whole blood was collected in K2EDTA tubes by collaborating institutions according to the institutions' own protocols. For TCRbeta analysis, collaborator samples were shipped as frozen whole blood, as isolated PBMCs, or as DNA extracted from either sample type. TCRbeta CDR3 regions were amplified from genomic DNA by means of the immunoSEQ Assay, a bias-controlled multiplex PCR. Per the source publication's procedure: The number of nucleated cells in each sample was estimated from the amplification of reference gene primers within the assay. Sequence reads were collapsed and filtered to measure the absolute abundance of every unique TCRbeta CDR3 rearrangement. For each sample, productive Simpson clonality was calculated as the square root of Simpson's diversity index across productive rearrangements. This immuneACCESS table, as held by TCRdb, lists in-frame sequences with V and J called but not all clones. Of the missing ones, under half trace to an unresolved V gene in checked studies; the others have no known cause. The V and J calls and clone size are taken from that table; D and trimming were inferred from the DNA. The sample records 70,000 to 100,000 clones, around 92% of which are singletons. The top ten clonotypes cover around 2.9% of the sample.

V is cut back by 6 bases and J by 0 bases, with 7 bases in the junction unmatched. Taken from cysteine to phenylalanine, the CDR3 has 17 residues. The kept DNA is CDR3 alone, 51 bases in frame from the first base. The germline V gene yields MDHEN for CDR1 and SYDVKM for CDR2. The source of this sequence is a middle-aged man with COVID-19, enrolled during active disease. The V and J segments used are TRBV28 and TRBJ2-6, with TRBD2 identical over 8 junction bases. Sequenced input: peripheral blood. CDR3 reads: CASSSPGGGSGANVLTF. The DNA is TGTGCCAGCAGCTCACCGGGGGGGGGCTCTGGGGCCAACGTCCTGACTTTC.